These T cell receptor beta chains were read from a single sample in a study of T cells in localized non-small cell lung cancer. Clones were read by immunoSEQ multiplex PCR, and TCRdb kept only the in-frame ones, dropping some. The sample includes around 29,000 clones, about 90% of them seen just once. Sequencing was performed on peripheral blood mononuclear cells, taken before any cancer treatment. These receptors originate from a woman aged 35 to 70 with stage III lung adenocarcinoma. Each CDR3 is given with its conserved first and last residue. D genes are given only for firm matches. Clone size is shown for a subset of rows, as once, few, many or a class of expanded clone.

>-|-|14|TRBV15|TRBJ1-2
CATSIEQKASRYTF
TGTGCCACCAGCATAGAACAAAAAGCGAGTCGCTACACCTTC
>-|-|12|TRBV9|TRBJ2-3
CASSADTDTQYF
TGTGCCAGCAGCGCCGACACAGATACGCAGTATTTT
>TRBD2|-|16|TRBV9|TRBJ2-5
CASSADLAGIRKTQYF
TGTGCCAGCAGCGCAGATCTAGCGGGGATAAGAAAGACCCAGTACTTC
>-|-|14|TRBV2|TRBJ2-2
CASSRTENTGELFF
TGTGCCAGCAGTAGGACGGAGAACACCGGGGAGCTGTTTTTT
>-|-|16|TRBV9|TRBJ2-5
CASSVGSADPSKTQYF
TGTGCCAGCAGCGTAGGTTCAGCGGATCCATCGAAGACCCAGTACTTC
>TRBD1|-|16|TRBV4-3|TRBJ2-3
CASSRRDRETADTQYF
TGCGCCAGCAGCCGAAGGGACAGGGAGACAGCAGATACGCAGTATTTT
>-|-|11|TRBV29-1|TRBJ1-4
CSGAANEKLFF
TGCAGCGGTGCAGCTAATGAAAAACTGTTTTTT
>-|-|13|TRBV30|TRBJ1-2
CAWSGEAYYGYTF
TGTGCCTGGAGTGGCGAGGCATACTATGGCTACACCTTC
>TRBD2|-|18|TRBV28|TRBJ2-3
CASSPGGLAGGTTDTQYF
TGTGCCAGCTCCCCCGGCGGACTAGCGGGAGGGACAACAGATACGCAGTATTTT
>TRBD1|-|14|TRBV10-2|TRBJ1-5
CASGQAISNQPQHF
TGCGCCAGCGGACAGGCCATAAGCAATCAGCCCCAGCATTTT
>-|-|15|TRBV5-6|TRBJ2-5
CASSLASWAGETQYF
TGTGCCAGCAGCTTGGCCTCGTGGGCTGGGGAGACCCAGTACTTC
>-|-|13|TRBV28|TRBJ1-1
CASSLEGITEAFF
TGTGCCAGCAGTTTGGAAGGTATCACTGAAGCTTTCTTT
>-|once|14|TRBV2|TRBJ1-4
CASSSQGGVEKLFF
TGTGCCAGCAGTTCCCAGGGAGGGGTTGAAAAACTGTTTTTT